These 9 T cell receptor beta chains were sequenced from one sample in a study of blood T cell repertoires in COVID-19. Produced via immunoSEQ multiplex PCR; TCRdb's table is partial and in-frame only. The sample consists of roughly 250,000 clones, approximately 79% of them appearing once. Source material: peripheral blood. The receptors were gathered from a woman between 40 and 55 years old with active or convalescent COVID-19.

The chain uses TRBV6-1 and TRBJ2-1; TRBD2 might be the D (5 bases). This CDR3 region has 15 residues. Germline CDR1 reads MNHNS; CDR2 reads SASEGT. V was trimmed by 3 bases and J by 4 bases, leaving 13 bases between them. The CDR3 region has the DNA TGTGCCAGCAGTGAGCCGGGGTCTGGATACAATGAGCAGTTCTTC. Translated, it gives CASSEPGSGYNEQFF.

This clone was counted at least ten times. This rearrangement joins TRBV19 to TRBJ2-5, with D maybe TRBD2 (6 bases). The CDR3 totals 15 residues. Per germline, CDR1 LNHDA and CDR2 SQIVND (reference sequence). The V end was cut by 8 bases, the J end by 1 base, with 17 bases between. CDR3 region: CASSSLAPFQETQYF. DNA of the CDR3: TGTGCCAGTTCGAGCCTAGCGCCCTTCCAAGAGACCCAGTACTTC.

The chain employs TRBV6-1 and TRBJ1-4, with D unclear. CDR3 length: 16 residues. Germline V gene sequence: CDR1 MNHNS, CDR2 SASEGT. Trimming took 0 bases from V and 7 from J, leaving 15 bases between them. DNA for the CDR3: TGTGCCAGCAGTGAAGCGGGGTCTGGAGCGGGTGAAAAACTGTTTTTT. Translated, it gives CASSEAGSGAGEKLFF.

The rearrangement links TRBV19 to TRBJ1-2, with TRBD1 matching over 10 bases. The CDR3 loop spans 14 amino acids. Trimming took 5 bases from V and 6 from J; bases not matched to a gene: 6. Germline V lookup: CDR1 LNHDA, CDR2 SQIVND (reference sequence). The CDR3, as DNA: TGTGCCAGTAGTGCCGGACAGGGGGTCGATGGCTACACCTTC. Protein sequence: CASSAGQGVDGYTF.

The rearrangement joins TRBV7-9 to TRBJ1-1, with 10 bases identical to TRBD1. The trim removed 3 bases at V and 5 bases at J, leaving 3 bases unmatched. This CDR3 comprises 14 residues. Germline-derived CDR1 and CDR2 are SEHNR and FQNEAQ (reference sequence). The CDR3 loop reads CASSFDRGRTEAFF. In DNA form, the CDR3 reads TGTGCCAGCAGCTTTGACAGGGGGCGGACTGAAGCTTTCTTT.

V and J are TRBV28 and TRBJ2-5; 11 bases line up with TRBD2. V shed 6 bases, J shed 5 bases, and the junction held 2 bases outside the gene matches. The germline V gene has CDR1 MDHEN and CDR2 SYDVKM. There are 13 residues in the CDR3. Here the CDR3 DNA reads TGTGCCAGCAGACTAGCGGGGGAGGAGACCCAGTACTTC. Translating gives CASRLAGEETQYF. The variable domain in full, completed from reference TRBV28 and TRBJ2-5, reads DVKVTQSSRYLVKRTGEKVFLECVQDMDHENMFWYRQDPGLGLRLIYFSYDVKMKEKGDIPEGYSVSREKKERFSLILESASTNQTSMYLCASRLAGEETQYFGPGTRLLVL.

The chain uses TRBV28 and TRBJ2-5; 7 positions match TRBD1. This CDR3 has 16 residues. Germline CDR1 and CDR2: MDHEN and SYDVKM. V lost 5 bases, J lost 5 bases, and 14 bases stayed unmatched. The CDR3 spells CASSTEGANTEETQYF. In DNA form, the CDR3 reads TGTGCCAGCAGTACCGAGGGGGCGAATACGGAGGAGACCCAGTACTTC. The entire variable domain, with the rest obtained from reference TRBV28 and TRBJ2-5, is as follows: DVKVTQSSRYLVKRTGEKVFLECVQDMDHENMFWYRQDPGLGLRLIYFSYDVKMKEKGDIPEGYSVSREKKERFSLILESASTNQTSMYLCASSTEGANTEETQYFGPGTRLLVL.

This clone appeared a few times. This chain's CDR3 is CASSEGGISYF. CDR3 DNA sequence: TGTGCCAGCAGTGAGGGGGGGATTTCGTATTTT. This sequence joins TRBV12-3 or TRBV12-4 and TRBJ2-3, with D possibly being TRBD2 (7 bases). The CDR3 totals 11 residues. V was pared by 5 bases and J by 14 bases, with 14 bases between.

The chain is built from TRBV5-1 and TRBJ1-2; 8 nucleotides agree with TRBD1. CDR1 and CDR2 (germline): SGHRS, YFSETQ. J was trimmed by 2 bases and V by 2 bases; bases with no gene match: 8. The length of the CDR3 is 16 residues. The CDR3 nucleotides are TGCGCCAGCAGCTTTGGTTCAGGGGGCTTAAACTATGGCTACACCTTC. Translated, it gives CASSFGSGGLNYGYTF.